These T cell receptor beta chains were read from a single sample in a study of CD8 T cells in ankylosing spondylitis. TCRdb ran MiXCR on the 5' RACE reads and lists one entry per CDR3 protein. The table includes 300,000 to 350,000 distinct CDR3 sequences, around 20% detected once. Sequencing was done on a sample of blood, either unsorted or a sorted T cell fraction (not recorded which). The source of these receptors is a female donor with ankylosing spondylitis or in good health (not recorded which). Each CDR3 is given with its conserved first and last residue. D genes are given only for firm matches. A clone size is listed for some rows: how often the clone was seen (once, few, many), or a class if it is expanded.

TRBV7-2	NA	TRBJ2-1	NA	TGTGCCAGCAGCTTAGCCCTAAGCTCCTACAATGAGCAGTTCTTC	CASSLALSSYNEQFF
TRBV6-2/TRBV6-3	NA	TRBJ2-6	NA	TGTGCCAGCAGTTACTCGAGGCGGGCCTCTGGGGCCAACGTCCTGACTTTC	CASSYSRRASGANVLTF
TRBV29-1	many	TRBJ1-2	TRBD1	TGCAGCGTTGAAGACGGACAGGGGAACTATGGCTACACCTTC	CSVEDGQGNYGYTF
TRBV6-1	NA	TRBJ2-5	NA	TGTGCCAGCAGTGATAAAGGGGAACCCCCAATTCTGACCCAGTACTTC	CASSDKGEPPILTQYF
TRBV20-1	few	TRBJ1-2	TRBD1	TGCAGTGCGACCCCCCAAGGACAGGGGGCGGATGGCTACACCTTC	CSATPQGQGADGYTF
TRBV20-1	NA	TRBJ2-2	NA	TGCAGTGCTAGAGCGGGGGCGAGAACCGGGGAGCTGTTTTTT	CSARAGARTGELFF
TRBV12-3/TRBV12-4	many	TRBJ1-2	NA	TGTGCCAGCAGTTTAGCGCCCAGGAATAAGGGCTACACCTTC	CASSLAPRNKGYTF
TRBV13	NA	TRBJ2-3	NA	TGTGCCAGCAGCGCGGTCCGCGCCCGGGGTTCGATGAGTGCGACTAGCACAGATACGCAGTATTTT	CASSAVRARGSMSATSTDTQYF
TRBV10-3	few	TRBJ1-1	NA	TGTGCCATCAGTTCGATCGAGGGGAGCACTGAAGCTTTCTTT	CAISSIEGSTEAFF
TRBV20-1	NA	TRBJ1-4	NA	TGCAGTGCTGGGTTAGACCTGAGGGCTAATGAAAAACTGTTTTTT	CSAGLDLRANEKLFF
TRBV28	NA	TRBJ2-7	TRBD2	TGTGCCAGCAGTTTATCCAAGGGACTAGCAGGCTACGAGCAGTACTTC	CASSLSKGLAGYEQYF
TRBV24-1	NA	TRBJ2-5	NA	TGTGCCACCAGTGATTTGAGAGGGACCCAAGAGACCCAGTACTTC	CATSDLRGTQETQYF
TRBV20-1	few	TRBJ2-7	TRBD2	TGCAGTGCTAGATTTGCGGGAGGGTTCAACGAGCAGTACTTC	CSARFAGGFNEQYF
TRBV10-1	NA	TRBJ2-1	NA	TGCGCCAGAAGGGAGGGGGAGGGCTCCTACAATGAGCAGTTCTTC	CARREGEGSYNEQFF
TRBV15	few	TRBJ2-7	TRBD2	TGTGCCACCAGCAGGGGACTAGCGGCTAACTACGAGCAGTACTTC	CATSRGLAANYEQYF
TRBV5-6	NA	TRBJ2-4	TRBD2	TGTGCCAGCAGCCATTCGACTAGCGGGAGGGAAAACATTCAGTACTTC	CASSHSTSGRENIQYF
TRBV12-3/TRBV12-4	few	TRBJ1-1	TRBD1	TGTGCCAGCAGTAAGACAGGGGCGGCCGCTGAAGCTTTCTTT	CASSKTGAAAEAFF
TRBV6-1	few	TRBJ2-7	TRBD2	TGTGCCCGAAGCGGGAACAGAACAACCCACGAGCAGTACTTC	CARSGNRTTHEQYF
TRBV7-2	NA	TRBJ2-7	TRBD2	TGTGCCAGCAGCATGGGACTAGCGCCCGAGCAGTACTTC	CASSMGLAPEQYF
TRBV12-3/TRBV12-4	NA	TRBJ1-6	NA	TGTGCCAGCAGCCCCTCGGAGAATTCACCCCTCCACTTT	CASSPSENSPLHF
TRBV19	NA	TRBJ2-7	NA	TGTGCCAGTAGTATTGGTAAGGTTAGGTACGAGCAGTACTTC	CASSIGKVRYEQYF
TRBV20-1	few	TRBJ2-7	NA	TGCAGTGCTAGAGTGATAGACAAGCAGTACTTC	CSARVIDKQYF
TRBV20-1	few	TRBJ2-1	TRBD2	TGCAGTGCTAGGAGGGGACTAGCGGGGAGGGGCTCCTACAATGAGCAGTTCTTC	CSARRGLAGRGSYNEQFF
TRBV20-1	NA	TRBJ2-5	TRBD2	TGCAGTGCTAGAGGTCCCGAGCGGGGAGAGACCCAGTACTTC	CSARGPERGETQYF
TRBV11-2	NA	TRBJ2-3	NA	TGTGCCAGCAGCTTAGCGGCAGGGGGCACAGATACGCAGTATTTT	CASSLAAGGTDTQYF
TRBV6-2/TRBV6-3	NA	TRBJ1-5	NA	TGTGCCAGCAGTTACAAGGGGGATCAGCCCCAGCATTTT	CASSYKGDQPQHF
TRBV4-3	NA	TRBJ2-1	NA	TGCGCCAGCAGCTCTGTGACAGTTAATGAGCAGTTCTTC	CASSSVTVNEQFF
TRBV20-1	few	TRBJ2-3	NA	TGCAGTGCTAGGGTAGCTCAGAGCACAGATACGCAGTATTTT	CSARVAQSTDTQYF
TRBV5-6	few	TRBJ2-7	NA	TGTGCCAGCACCTGGCGGGATCACTTGACCTACGAGCAGTACTTC	CASTWRDHLTYEQYF
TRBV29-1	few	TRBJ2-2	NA	TGCAGCCCCCGAGAGGTCTGGACCGGGGAGCTGTTTTTT	CSPREVWTGELFF
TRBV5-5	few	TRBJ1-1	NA	TGTGCCAGCAGCTTGGTCGGTGGGGGGAGAGCTTTCTTT	CASSLVGGGRAFF
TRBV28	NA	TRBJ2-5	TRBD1	TGTGCCAGCAGAACCGGGACAGGGGACCAAGAGACCCAGTACTTC	CASRTGTGDQETQYF
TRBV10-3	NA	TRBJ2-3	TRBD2	TGTGCCGTCGGGACTAGCGGGAGTGTTGTGGCAGATACGCAGTATTTT	CAVGTSGSVVADTQYF
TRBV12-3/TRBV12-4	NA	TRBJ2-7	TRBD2	TGTGCCAGCAGTTTAGAGGCGAGCGGGAGCTACGAGCAGTACTTC	CASSLEASGSYEQYF
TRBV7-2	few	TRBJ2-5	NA	TGTGCCAGCAGCTTACCAGCCCTTGACTCAGAGACCCAGTACTTC	CASSLPALDSETQYF
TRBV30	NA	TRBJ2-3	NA	TGTGCCTGGAGTCGGTGGGGAGATACGCAGTATTTT	CAWSRWGDTQYF
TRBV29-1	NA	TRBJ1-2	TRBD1	TGCAGCGTCTTAGAACAGGGGTACTCCGGCGGCTACACCTTC	CSVLEQGYSGGYTF
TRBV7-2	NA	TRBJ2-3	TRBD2	TGTGCCAGCAGCTTTAGCGGGGATGGGCTTAATACGCAGTATTTT	CASSFSGDGLNTQYF
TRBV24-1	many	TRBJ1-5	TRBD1	TGTGCCACCAGCGGGACAGGGATAGACAATCAGCCCCAGCATTTT	CATSGTGIDNQPQHF
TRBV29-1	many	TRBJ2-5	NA	TGCAGCGTTGGACGGGGGGCCGAGACCCAGTACTTC	CSVGRGAETQYF
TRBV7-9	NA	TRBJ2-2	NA	TGTGCCAGCAGCTTAGTTAATTCGGACACCGGGGAGCTGTTTTTT	CASSLVNSDTGELFF
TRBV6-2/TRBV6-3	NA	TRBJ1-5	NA	TGTGCCAGCAGAACAGGTTATAGCAATCAGCCCCAGCATTTT	CASRTGYSNQPQHF
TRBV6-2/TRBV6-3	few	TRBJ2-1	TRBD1	TGTGCCAGCATGCAGGGGGCGGGTGAGCAGTTCTTC	CASMQGAGEQFF
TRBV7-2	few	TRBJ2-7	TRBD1	TGTGCCAGCAGCTTAAGTCGGACAGGAACGTGGTACTTC	CASSLSRTGTWYF
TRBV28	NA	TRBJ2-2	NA	TGTGCCAGCAGTTTATGGGGATTTAACACCGGGGAGCTGTTTTTT	CASSLWGFNTGELFF
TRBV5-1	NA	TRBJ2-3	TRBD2	TGCGCCAGCAGCTTCGCAGCGGGAGGGAGCACAGATACGCAGTATTTT	CASSFAAGGSTDTQYF